One sample yielded the 31 T cell receptor beta chains listed below, sequenced in a study of cytomegalovirus exposure and HLA in healthy donors. A multiplex PCR was run with 60 Vbeta primers and 13 Jbeta primers. Repertoires were generated with immunoSEQ multiplex PCR, while TCRdb's copy carries only in-frame clones and drops some. Among tens of thousands of clones listed, 60% to 80% were seen once. Specimen: PBMCs. Receptors originate from a woman between 35 and 50 years old in good health and CMV-seropositive.

The chain links TRBV13 to TRBJ1-2; D gene ambiguous. The CDR3 is 13 amino acids. Trimming removed 2 bases from V and 4 bases from J, with 8 bases in between. Germline-derived CDR1 and CDR2 are PRHDT and FYEKMQ (reference sequence). The CDR3 nucleotides are TGTGCCAGCAGCTTATGGCAGGTCTATGGCTACACCTTC. It specifies CASSLWQVYGYTF.

The chain recombines TRBV9 with TRBJ2-7, with a possible D match to TRBD1 (5 bases). The CDR3 extends over 13 amino acids. V shed 7 bases and J shed 4 bases, with 15 bases lying between them. Germline lookup yields CDR1 SGDLS and CDR2 YYNGEE. CDR3 residues: CASSPQDLYEQYF. CDR3 bases: TGTGCCAGCTCTCCACAGGACCTATACGAGCAGTACTTC. The whole variable domain, remainder taken from reference TRBV9 and TRBJ2-7, is DSGVTQTPKHLITATGQRVTLRCSPRSGDLSVYWYQQSLDQGLQFLIQYYNGEERAKGNILERFSAQQFPDLHSELNLSSLELGDSALYFCASSPQDLYEQYFGPGTRLTVT.

The count of this clone is one. Different DNA sequences within this sample yield the same CDR3. V and J are TRBV6-5 and TRBJ1-1; D unclear. The germline V gene encodes CDR1 MNHEY and CDR2 SVGAGI. V was trimmed by 2 bases and J by 5 bases, leaving 9 bases between them. The CDR3 extends over 13 amino acids. The CDR3 region has the DNA TGTGCCAGCAGTTACGGCGGGAGGACTGAAGCTTTCTTT. Its translation: CASSYGGRTEAFF.

This sequence joins TRBV19 and TRBJ2-3; perhaps TRBD1 as D (7 bases). This CDR3 has 14 residues. The germline gives CDR1 LNHDA, CDR2 SQIVND (reference sequence). The germline V and J ends were trimmed by 7 bases and 6 bases, with 17 bases remaining between them. CDR3 in amino acids: CASTRTGGGDTQYF. CDR3 nucleotide sequence: TGTGCCAGTACCCGGACAGGCGGAGGGGATACGCAGTATTTT.

The chain links TRBV5-1 to TRBJ1-3, with 9 bases that match TRBD1. The CDR3 consists of 16 residues. In germline, CDR1 is SGHRS, CDR2 YFSETQ. J lost 4 bases, V lost 4 bases, and 9 bases had no gene match. The CDR3 nucleotides are TGCGCCAGCAGCGACCCTGGACAGGGGAACGGAAACACCATATATTTT. Protein sequence: CASSDPGQGNGNTIYF.

The chain combines TRBV15 with TRBJ1-2, with TRBD1 identical over 7 bases. This CDR3 has 17 residues. Germline trimming cut 3 bases from V and 2 bases from J; bases unmatched to any gene: 12. CDR1 and CDR2 (germline): LNHNV, YYDKDF (reference sequence). This CDR3 is CATSRETGWLENYGYTF. The CDR3 nucleotides are TGTGCCACCAGCAGGGAGACAGGGTGGTTGGAGAACTATGGCTACACCTTC.

V and J are TRBV5-4 and TRBJ1-3, with D hard to call. V lost 9 bases to trimming and J lost 1 base, with 11 bases between them. Germline V lookup: CDR1 SGHNT, CDR2 YYREEE (reference sequence). There are 13 residues in the CDR3. The CDR3 is CATTRGSGNTIYF. DNA for the CDR3: TGTGCCACCACGCGCGGGTCTGGAAACACCATATATTTT.

The chain uses TRBV13 and TRBJ2-1, with 7 bases aligning to TRBD2. Germline V gives CDR1 PRHDT, CDR2 FYEKMQ (reference sequence). V dropped 0 bases and J dropped 3; count of bases not matched to a gene: 20. This CDR3 region has 21 residues. CDR3 loop: CASSLGRQGLIVAGRYNEQFF. DNA for the CDR3: TGTGCCAGCAGCTTAGGCCGTCAGGGTTTGATCGTAGCGGGCCGCTACAATGAGCAGTTCTTC.

The rearrangement uses TRBV7-2 and TRBJ1-5; D is unclear. This CDR3 region has 12 residues. Germline lookup yields CDR1 SGHTA and CDR2 FQGNSA. Trimming cost V 5 bases and J 3 bases, with 5 bases left between them. CDR3 residues: CASSHYNQPQHF. The CDR3 bases are TGTGCCAGCAGCCACTACAATCAGCCCCAGCATTTT.

The chain employs TRBV7-2 and TRBJ1-4; TRBD1 might be the D (5 bases). V was clipped by 5 bases and J by 8 bases, with 18 bases between them. CDR1 is SGHTA, CDR2 FQGNSA, per germline. The CDR3 totals 15 residues. For the CDR3, the DNA is TGTGCCAGCAGCCGCATCCGCGGAGGGGAGGAAAAACTGTTTTTT. It encodes CASSRIRGGEEKLFF.

In DNA, the CDR3 is TGTGCCAGCAGCCAAACCGGACTAGCGGGATGGGGGGAGACCCAGTACTTC. It translates to CASSQTGLAGWGETQYF. This chain links TRBV14 with TRBJ2-5; 12 nucleotides line up with TRBD2. From germline, CDR1 is SGHDN and CDR2 FVKESK. The ends lost 2 bases at V and 5 bases at J; junction bases unmatched: 9. The CDR3 covers 17 residues.

In this sample, this clone turned up once. An end of the junction differs from the germline gene, which may be a read error. The CDR3 sequence is CASSAGSSPLNF. The CDR3 nucleotides read TGTGCCAGCAGTGCGGGGTCTTCACCCCTCAACTTT. The chain carries TRBV2 and TRBJ1-6; no clear D. Per germline, CDR1 SNHLY and CDR2 FYNNEI. This CDR3 is 12 amino acids long. Variable domain in full (rest from reference TRBV2 and TRBJ1-6): EPEVTQTPSHQVTQMGQEVILRCVPISNHLYFYWYRQILGQKVEFLVSFYNNEISEKSEIFDDQFSVERPDGSNFTLKIRSTKLEDSAMYFCASSAGSSPLNFGNGTRLTVT.

The V call is TRBV2, the J call TRBJ1-5; D call uncertain. Germline V gene data show CDR1 as SNHLY and CDR2 as FYNNEI. CDR3 length equals 13 residues. Trimming took 1 base from V and 4 from J, leaving 5 bases between them. The CDR3 DNA follows: TGTGCCAGCAGTGAAGAACTGAATCAGCCCCAGCATTTT. Its protein product is CASSEELNQPQHF.

V usage is TRBV29-1 and J usage is TRBJ2-2; TRBD2 aligns across 10 bases. This CDR3 region has 16 residues. Germline values: CDR1 SQVTM, CDR2 ANQGSEA. V shed 5 bases and J 2 bases; nucleotides not matched to a gene: 8. CDR3 DNA: TGCAGCGTTCTCGCCGGACTAGCGGCTAACACCGGGGAGCTGTTTTTT. Its protein product is CSVLAGLAANTGELFF.

The rearrangement joins TRBV5-1 to TRBJ2-1; 10 nucleotides agree with TRBD1. Germline assignment: CDR1 SGHRS and CDR2 YFSETQ. CDR3 length equals 15 residues. V dropped 0 bases and J dropped 6; count of bases not matched to a gene: 3. The CDR3 sequence is CASSLGQGAPNEQFF. As DNA, the CDR3 is TGCGCCAGCAGCTTGGGACAGGGGGCCCCCAATGAGCAGTTCTTC.

This clone was found once. The rearrangement joins TRBV19 to TRBJ2-3; the match to TRBD2 covers 7 bases. Germline CDR1 LNHDA, CDR2 SQIVND (reference sequence). V lost 5 bases to trimming and J lost 5 bases; unmatched junction nucleotides: 10. The CDR3 length is 15 residues. CDR3 in DNA: TGTGCCAGTAGTGGGCTAGCGGCGGCCATAGATACGCAGTATTTT. This translates into CASSGLAAAIDTQYF.

The CDR3 bases are TGTGCCAGCAGTTACCGGGGAAGTGACGAGCAGTACTTC. Translated, it gives CASSYRGSDEQYF. The V gene is TRBV6-6, the J gene TRBJ2-7; D possibly corresponds to TRBD2 (5 bases). From germline, CDR1 is MNHNY and CDR2 SVGAGI (reference sequence). Trimming took 2 bases from V and 5 from J, leaving 10 bases between them. The CDR3 length is 13 residues.

This clone showed up just a few times. In nucleotides, the CDR3 is TGTGCCAGCAGCTTTTTAGCGGGGGTGGGAGATACGCAGTATTTT. As protein: CASSFLAGVGDTQYF. The chain links TRBV7-9 to TRBJ2-3; 9 bases are a match to TRBD2. The CDR3 runs to 15 residues. CDR1 SEHNR and CDR2 FQNEAQ come from the germline V gene (reference sequence). Trimming at V came to 3 bases and at J to 5 bases, leaving 6 bases not matched to a gene.

The chain combines TRBV7-9 with TRBJ1-3, with TRBD1 as a possible D gene (5 bases). CDR3 size: 14 residues. The ends were cut back, 0 bases at V and 9 bases at J, with 12 bases in the middle. Germline CDR1 and CDR2: SEHNR and FQNEAQ (reference sequence). CDR3 nucleotides: TGTGCCAGCAGCTTAGCGGCAAGCGGGGCCACCATATATTTT. It translates to CASSLAASGATIYF.

This chain uses TRBV7-9 with TRBJ2-7; 14 bases fit TRBD2. Trimming removed 4 bases from V and 2 bases from J; junction bases left unmatched: 4. From germline, CDR1 is SEHNR and CDR2 FQNEAQ (reference sequence). This CDR3 spans 16 amino acids. The CDR3 loop reads CASSSRTSGGTYEQYF. For the CDR3, the DNA is TGTGCCAGCAGCTCCCGGACTAGCGGGGGGACCTACGAGCAGTACTTC.

The V call is TRBV7-2, the J call TRBJ1-5; possibly TRBD1 for D (5 bases). Trimming pared 4 bases from V and 5 bases from J, leaving 9 bases between. CDR3 length equals 13 residues. Germline V gene lookup returns CDR1 SGHTA and CDR2 FQGNSA. For the CDR3, the DNA is TGTGCCAGCAGCTCGGAACAGGATCAGCCCCAGCATTTT. Protein: CASSSEQDQPQHF.

CDR3 loop: CASTSTSGGQETQYF. Written as DNA, the CDR3 is TGTGCCAGCACCTCGACTAGCGGGGGACAAGAGACCCAGTACTTC. The chain has TRBV2 and TRBJ2-5; 12 positions agree with TRBD2. The CDR3 extends over 15 amino acids. The germline CDR1 and CDR2 sequences are SNHLY and FYNNEI. J lost 2 bases, V lost 7 bases, and 5 bases had no gene match.

This clone was picked up a small number of times. V usage is TRBV4-1 and J usage is TRBJ1-1; perhaps TRBD1 as D (6 bases). CDR3 length: 17 residues. The V gene's germline CDR1 is MGHRA and CDR2 YSYEKL. The ends were cut back, 1 base at V and 4 bases at J, with 19 bases in the middle. The CDR3 here is CASSQGRSRGTGTEAFF. DNA for the CDR3: TGCGCCAGCAGCCAAGGGAGATCGAGGGGGACGGGCACTGAAGCTTTCTTT.

This clone has just a few counts. This chain uses TRBV7-3 with TRBJ2-3; 14 positions match TRBD2. The CDR3 has 18 residues. V lost 3 bases, J lost 6 bases, and 11 bases stayed unmatched. Per the germline V gene, CDR1 is SGHTA and CDR2 is FQGTGA. CDR3 region: CASSFGTSGGSRGDTQYF. In nucleotides, the CDR3 is TGTGCCAGCAGCTTCGGGACTAGCGGGGGCTCCAGGGGGGATACGCAGTATTTT.

The V gene is TRBV9, the J gene TRBJ1-6; 8 nucleotides line up with TRBD1. The V gene end was trimmed by 4 bases and the J gene end by 5 bases; junction bases not matched to a gene: 8. In germline, CDR1 is SGDLS, CDR2 YYNGEE. CDR3 length: 16 residues. In DNA form, the CDR3 reads TGTGCCAGCAGCCCCCGGGGGGACAGGAATAATTCACCCCTCCACTTT. Translated, it gives CASSPRGDRNNSPLHF.

This clone was counted a few times. The CDR3 region has the DNA TGCGCCAGCAGCTTGAGGGGGGGGCGCAATGAGCAGTTCTTC. Translating gives CASSLRGGRNEQFF. The rearrangement links TRBV5-1 to TRBJ2-1; D is possibly TRBD2 (7 bases). Trimming took off 1 base at V and 6 bases at J, with 11 bases between the two ends. The CDR3 covers 14 residues. From germline, CDR1 is SGHRS and CDR2 YFSETQ.

The chain joins TRBV5-3 to TRBJ1-2, with 7 bases aligning to TRBD1. TRBV5-3 carries the ORF label, with uncertain function. V shed 4 bases, J shed 5 bases, and the junction held 8 bases outside the gene matches. The CDR3 runs to 14 residues. The CDR3 is CARSRETGWYGYTF. The CDR3 DNA reads TGTGCCAGAAGCCGAGAGACAGGGTGGTATGGCTACACCTTC.

V is TRBV5-1 and J is TRBJ1-4, with 8 bases lining up with TRBD1. The junction had 5 bases not matched to a gene; V was cut back by 2 bases and J by 8 bases. Germline values: CDR1 SGHRS, CDR2 YFSETQ. The CDR3 spans 14 residues. CDR3 DNA: TGCGCCAGCAGCTTTACAGGGGGTAGGGAAAAACTGTTTTTT. Its protein is CASSFTGGREKLFF.

J is TRBJ1-1 and V is TRBV13; perhaps TRBD1 as D (6 bases). The CDR3 has 14 amino acids. Germline loops: CDR1 PRHDT, CDR2 FYEKMQ (reference sequence). Trimming shortened V by 4 bases and J by 4 bases, and 13 bases separated the two germline ends. Written as DNA, the CDR3 is TGTGCCAGCAGCTCGACAGGTGGGAGCACTGAAGCTTTCTTT. Translation: CASSSTGGSTEAFF.

This clone turned up a few times. This chain connects TRBV5-1 to TRBJ2-3; D call uncertain. V gave up 6 bases and J gave up 0 bases, with 14 bases separating them. Germline V CDR1 and CDR2: SGHRS, YFSETQ. The CDR3 has 15 residues. CDR3 sequence (DNA): TGCGCCAGCAACATCAACAGAGCTAGCACAGATACGCAGTATTTT. Its protein is CASNINRASTDTQYF.

The chain uses TRBV19 and TRBJ1-3; tentative D call: TRBD1 (6 bases). CDR1 LNHDA and CDR2 SQIVND come from the germline V gene (reference sequence). V was shortened by 8 bases and J by 2 bases, with 19 bases between the two germline ends. There are 16 residues in the CDR3. The CDR3 protein is CASLPVGAWAGNTIYF. In DNA form, the CDR3 reads TGTGCCAGTCTCCCTGTGGGGGCCTGGGCTGGAAACACCATATATTTT.